The T cell receptor (beta chain) described here comes from a study of T cells in Graves' hyperthyroidism and ophthalmopathy. Overall study findings and caveats: Through a model of 13 V-J features, ophthalmopathy was separated from stable hyperthyroidism.

The authors obtained PBMCs from 10 ml of fresh peripheral blood. This clonotype was detected a few times. Antigen unknown. There were TCR beta CDR3 regions amplified from RNA transcripts. TCR CDR3 regions were first amplified by RT-PCR with HTBI primers. TCRdb independently ran MiXCR on the multiplex PCR reads; one entry per CDR3 protein. The sample holds hundreds of thousands of distinct CDR3 sequences, 38% seen once. Germline lookup yields CDR1 DFQATT and CDR2 SNEGSKA (reference sequence). Trimming cost V 6 bases and J 7 bases, with 19 bases left between them. CDR3 length: 15 amino acids. The genes are TRBV20-1 and TRBJ1-6, with a weak D call TRBD1 (5 bases). The clonotype comes from a man between 18 and 29 years old with Graves' hyperthyroidism. Material for sequencing was blood. The CDR3 region is CSASPYEGPNSPLHF. The CDR3 coding sequence is TGCAGTGCCAGCCCCTACGAGGGGCCGAATTCACCCCTCCACTTT.